Listed here are 29 T cell receptor beta chains from one sample, sequenced in a study of T cell responses to AZD1222 COVID-19 vaccine. Here immunoSEQ multiplex PCR was the method, and the copy in TCRdb shows in-frame clones only, minus some. The sample holds 200,000 to 250,000 clones, roughly 94% seen once. The sequenced sample was peripheral blood, obtained 28 days after the second dose of the MenACWY control vaccine. Receptor source: an adult who received the MenACWY meningococcal vaccine as a control.

This chain connects TRBV9 to TRBJ2-3, with a weak D call TRBD2 (6 bases). V dropped 3 bases and J dropped 1 base, with 12 bases sitting between them. Germline V lookup: CDR1 SGDLS, CDR2 YYNGEE. This CDR3 contains 15 residues. The CDR3 coding sequence is TGTGCCAGCAGCGACCCCGGGGAGGGCACAGATACGCAGTATTTT. Translating it yields CASSDPGEGTDTQYF.

The gene calls are TRBV7-3 and TRBJ2-2; D may be TRBD1 (5 bases). Germline loops: CDR1 SGHTA, CDR2 FQGTGA. Trimming removed 5 bases at V and 7 bases at J, with 14 bases between. The CDR3 consists of 14 residues. The CDR3 region has the DNA TGTGCCAGCAGCCCCTGGCAAGGGGACGGGGAGCTGTTTTTT. Protein: CASSPWQGDGELFF.

The gene calls are TRBV19 and TRBJ2-7, with D possibly TRBD2 on 5 matching bases. V lost 6 bases, J lost 2 bases, and 14 bases lay in between. This CDR3 comprises 14 residues. Germline assignment: CDR1 LNHDA and CDR2 SQIVND (reference sequence). Here the CDR3 DNA reads TGTGCCAGTAGCCCACTCCCCGGGACCTACGAGCAGTACTTC. The encoded protein is CASSPLPGTYEQYF. The full variable domain, its missing parts supplied by reference TRBV19 and TRBJ2-7, is DGGITQSPKYLFRKEGQNVTLSCEQNLNHDAMYWYRQDPGQGLRLIYYSQIVNDFQKGDIAEGYSVSREKKESFPLTVTSAQKNPTAFYLCASSPLPGTYEQYFGPGTRLTVT.

The chain carries TRBV7-9 and TRBJ2-1; 10 positions match TRBD1. The CDR3 spans 16 residues. V shed 6 bases and J 8 bases; nucleotides not matched to a gene: 13. From germline, CDR1 is SEHNR and CDR2 FQNEAQ (reference sequence). CDR3 region: CASSEVGTGVIYEQFF. For the CDR3, the DNA is TGTGCCAGCAGTGAAGTGGGGACAGGGGTCATCTATGAGCAGTTCTTC.

The chain combines TRBV19 with TRBJ1-1; a weak D match, TRBD1 (5 bases). This CDR3 is 12 amino acids long. Germline CDR1 and CDR2: LNHDA and SQIVND (reference sequence). V was trimmed by 11 bases and J by 4 bases, leaving 14 bases between them. For the CDR3, the DNA is TGTGCCGTGGGGGGGTTATCCACTGAAGCTTTCTTT. Its protein is CAVGGLSTEAFF.

V is TRBV11-3 and J is TRBJ2-2, with 10 bases identical to TRBD2. Trimming at V came to 2 bases and at J to 1 base, leaving 7 bases not matched to a gene. The V gene's germline CDR1 is SGHNT and CDR2 YENEEA. The CDR3 consists of 18 residues. The CDR3 DNA reads TGTGCCAGCAGCTTAAATAAGATAGCGGGAGGGAACACCGGGGAGCTGTTTTTT. Its protein is CASSLNKIAGGNTGELFF.

The rearrangement uses TRBV6-1 and TRBJ1-3; D gene unclear. CDR3 length: 15 residues. The germline CDR1 and CDR2 sequences are MNHNS and SASEGT. Deletions cut 3 bases from V and 0 bases from J, with 9 bases between. CDR3 region: CASSDSAYSGNTIYF. DNA of the CDR3: TGTGCCAGCAGTGACAGCGCCTACTCTGGAAACACCATATATTTT.

In DNA form, the CDR3 reads TGTGCCAGCAGCCTCAGCCCGGACAGGGACGAGCAGTACTTC. Amino acid sequence: CASSLSPDRDEQYF. The chain uses TRBV9 and TRBJ2-7, with 8 bases matching TRBD1. The germline CDR1 and CDR2 sequences are SGDLS and YYNGEE. The CDR3 is 14 amino acids. Trimming removed 4 bases from V and 5 bases from J; junction bases left unmatched: 8.

This chain uses TRBV19 with TRBJ1-6, with D maybe TRBD1 (6 bases). Germline V gene data show CDR1 as LNHDA and CDR2 as SQIVND (reference sequence). The CDR3 has 15 residues. The germline V and J ends were trimmed by 7 bases and 7 bases, with 17 bases remaining between them. The CDR3, as DNA: TGTGCCAGTAATCTACAGGGAGTAAGAAATTCACCCCTCCACTTT. Translating it yields CASNLQGVRNSPLHF.

The genes are TRBV5-1 and TRBJ2-7; 7 positions agree with TRBD1. Germline CDR1 and CDR2: SGHRS and YFSETQ. CDR3 size: 14 residues. Trimming cost V 0 bases and J 7 bases; bases outside gene matches: 7. CDR3 protein: CASSLGDSGREQYF. The CDR3 DNA is TGCGCCAGCAGCTTGGGGGACAGCGGCAGGGAGCAGTACTTC. Complete variable domain (other parts from reference TRBV5-1 and TRBJ2-7): KAGVTQTPRYLIKTRGQQVTLSCSPISGHRSVSWYQQTPGQGLQFLFEYFSETQRNKGNFPGRFSGRQFSNSRSEMNVSTLELGDSALYLCASSLGDSGREQYFGPGTRLTVT.

The CDR3 here is CASSQPSGGRVKGETQYF. The CDR3 nucleotides are TGCGCCAGCAGTCAACCCTCGGGAGGCAGAGTCAAGGGGGAGACCCAGTACTTC. This chain joins TRBV23-1 and TRBJ2-5; 7 positions match TRBD2. TRBV23-1 counts as an open reading frame of uncertain function. The junction had 17 bases not matched to a gene; V was cut back by 2 bases and J by 5 bases. This CDR3 has 18 amino acids.

The chain has TRBV7-9 and TRBJ2-2; the match to TRBD1 covers 8 bases. CDR1 and CDR2 (germline): SEHNR, FQNEAQ (reference sequence). CDR3 length: 18 amino acids. J was trimmed by 2 bases and V by 0 bases; bases with no gene match: 8. CDR3 coding DNA: TGTGCCAGCAGCTTAGCGGAGTACGGACAGGGTAACACCGGGGAGCTGTTTTTT. This sequence encodes CASSLAEYGQGNTGELFF.

The chain carries TRBV2 and TRBJ1-5, with D possibly being TRBD1 (5 bases). Trimming stripped 3 bases from V and 0 bases from J, with 9 bases between. CDR1 is SNHLY and CDR2 is FYNNEI in the germline V gene. The CDR3 length is 15 residues. CDR3 sequence (DNA): TGTGCCAGCAGTGATCAGGGACTTAGCAATCAGCCCCAGCATTTT. Translation gives CASSDQGLSNQPQHF.

The chain couples TRBV6-4 to TRBJ2-2; tentatively, D is TRBD1 (5 bases). Per the germline V gene, CDR1 is MRHNA and CDR2 is SNTAGT. The CDR3 consists of 16 residues. V was pared by 7 bases and J by 7 bases, with 22 bases between. For the CDR3, the DNA is TGTGCCAGCAAGAGGAGTGGACACGAGTCAGGCGGGGAGCTGTTTTTT. It encodes CASKRSGHESGGELFF.

This chain uses TRBV28 with TRBJ2-7; either TRBD1 or TRBD2 may supply D (5 bases each). Trimming removed 3 bases at V and 7 bases at J, with 16 bases between. The CDR3 contains 14 residues. The V gene's germline CDR1 is MDHEN and CDR2 SYDVKM. This CDR3 is CASSFYGATGEQYF. CDR3 DNA sequence: TGTGCCAGCAGTTTCTATGGGGCAACGGGGGAGCAGTACTTC.

The chain employs TRBV28 and TRBJ1-5; 10 positions match TRBD1. V lost 6 bases and J lost 2; bases outside the gene matches: 10. Germline V lookup: CDR1 MDHEN, CDR2 SYDVKM. CDR3 size: 17 residues. Here the CDR3 reads CASSSGQGVRGNQPQHF. The CDR3 bases are TGTGCCAGCAGCTCAGGACAGGGGGTAAGGGGCAATCAGCCCCAGCATTTT.

This chain joins TRBV6-2 or TRBV6-3 and TRBJ1-2, with no clear D. The germline CDR1 and CDR2 sequences are MNHEY and SVGEGT. Between the trimmed V and J ends, which lost 0 bases and 0 bases, there was a span of 2 bases. The CDR3 has 13 amino acids. For the CDR3, the DNA is TGTGCCAGCAGTTACTCAACTAACTATGGCTACACCTTC. Translated, it gives CASSYSTNYGYTF.

DNA of the CDR3: TGTGCCAGCAGTTTCTTCGGACGCTCAACTAATGAAAAACTGTTTTTT. It yields the protein CASSFFGRSTNEKLFF. V is TRBV6-5 and J is TRBJ1-4, with D uncertain. CDR3 size: 16 residues. CDR1 is MNHEY, CDR2 SVGAGI, per germline. V lost 4 bases to trimming and J lost 0 bases, with 12 bases between them.

The rearrangement uses TRBV5-1 and TRBJ1-1; D gene ambiguous. This CDR3 comprises 13 residues. Per germline, CDR1 SGHRS and CDR2 YFSETQ. The ends were cut back, 0 bases at V and 3 bases at J, with 6 bases in the middle. CDR3 region: CASSLERYTEAFF. The CDR3 DNA follows: TGCGCCAGCAGCTTGGAAAGGTACACTGAAGCTTTCTTT.

This rearrangement joins TRBV7-3 to TRBJ2-3, with D unclear. The CDR3 is 18 residues long. The germline gives CDR1 SGHTA, CDR2 FQGTGA. The V end was cut by 5 bases, the J end by 4 bases, with 25 bases between. The CDR3 nucleotides read TGTGCCAGCAGCCCGATAGAAGGTCCCAACCCCGGCGCAGATACGCAGTATTTT. Residues: CASSPIEGPNPGADTQYF.

The genes are TRBV4-1 and TRBJ2-3, with D unclear. With 0 bases removed from V and 5 bases from J, the gap between germline ends came to 6 bases. The CDR3 contains 13 residues. Germline V CDR1 and CDR2: MGHRA, YSYEKL. The DNA for the CDR3 is TGCGCCAGCAGCCAAGAGGAAGAAGATACGCAGTATTTT. It encodes CASSQEEEDTQYF.

V gene TRBV5-8 combines with J gene TRBJ1-1; D is ambiguous. The CDR3 is made up of 13 amino acids. V was shortened by 0 bases and J by 3 bases, with 6 bases between the two germline ends. Germline lookup yields CDR1 SGHTS and CDR2 YDEGEE. The CDR3 is CASSLVGDTEAFF. The CDR3 nucleotides read TGTGCCAGCAGCTTGGTTGGGGACACTGAAGCTTTCTTT.

The gene calls are TRBV9 and TRBJ2-3; D is unresolved. V shed 1 base and J shed 3 bases, with 3 bases lying between them. Germline-derived CDR1 and CDR2 are SGDLS and YYNGEE. The CDR3 has 12 amino acids. CDR3 amino acids: CASSVYTDTQYF. Written as DNA, the CDR3 is TGTGCCAGCAGCGTATATACAGATACGCAGTATTTT.

The rearrangement joins TRBV5-1 to TRBJ1-1; weak D call: TRBD1 (5 bases). V was trimmed by 4 bases and J by 7 bases, leaving 11 bases between them. In germline, CDR1 is SGHRS, CDR2 YFSETQ. The CDR3 contains 12 residues. The CDR3 DNA reads TGCGCCAGCAGCCTCGGGGGAAATGAAGCTTTCTTT. Its protein product is CASSLGGNEAFF.

In this sample, this clone turned up once. The chain combines TRBV6-5 with TRBJ2-7; D unclear. V lost 6 bases and J lost 1, with 16 bases in between. In germline, CDR1 is MNHEY, CDR2 SVGAGI. This CDR3 spans 15 amino acids. The CDR3, as DNA: TGTGCCAGCAGCCCCGAGACCGCACCGTCCTACGAGCAGTACTTC. It is translated as CASSPETAPSYEQYF.

The J gene is TRBJ1-1, the V gene TRBV29-1; no clear D gene. V lost 3 bases and J 5 bases, leaving 13 bases between the germline ends. This CDR3 comprises 13 residues. Looked up from germline, CDR1 is SQVTM and CDR2 is ANQGSEA. The CDR3 nucleotides are TGCAGCGTTGACGGGAGGTTTGGGACTGAAGCTTTCTTT. As protein: CSVDGRFGTEAFF.

This chain connects TRBV5-6 to TRBJ1-2; D remains ambiguous. Germline lookup yields CDR1 SGHDT and CDR2 YYEEEE. There are 13 residues in the CDR3. Trimming removed 0 bases from V and 4 bases from J, with 7 bases in between. CDR3 loop: CASSLGNSYGYTF. CDR3 sequence (DNA): TGTGCCAGCAGCTTGGGGAATTCCTATGGCTACACCTTC.

The chain combines TRBV24-1 with TRBJ2-3; D perhaps matches TRBD2 (6 bases). Trimming left V 8 bases short and J 2 bases short, with 10 bases between. The CDR3 runs to 13 residues. Per germline, CDR1 KGHDR and CDR2 SFDVKD. CDR3 region: CATKAGYTDTQYF. The DNA for the CDR3 is TGTGCCACCAAGGCGGGGTACACAGATACGCAGTATTTT.

This sequence joins TRBV18 and TRBJ2-3, with 8 positions matching TRBD1. CDR3 size: 16 residues. Germline CDR1 KGHSH, CDR2 LQKENI. J was trimmed by 1 base and V by 2 bases; bases with no gene match: 5. The CDR3, as DNA: TGTGCCAGCTCACCATTTATGGGACAGGGCACAGATACGCAGTATTTT. It translates to CASSPFMGQGTDTQYF. Full variable domain (rest looked up from reference TRBV18 and TRBJ2-3): NAGVMQNPRHLVRRRGQEARLRCSPMKGHSHVYWYRQLPEEGLKFMVYLQKENIIDESGMPKERFSAEFPKEGPSILRIQQVVRGDSAAYFCASSPFMGQGTDTQYFGPGTRLTVL.